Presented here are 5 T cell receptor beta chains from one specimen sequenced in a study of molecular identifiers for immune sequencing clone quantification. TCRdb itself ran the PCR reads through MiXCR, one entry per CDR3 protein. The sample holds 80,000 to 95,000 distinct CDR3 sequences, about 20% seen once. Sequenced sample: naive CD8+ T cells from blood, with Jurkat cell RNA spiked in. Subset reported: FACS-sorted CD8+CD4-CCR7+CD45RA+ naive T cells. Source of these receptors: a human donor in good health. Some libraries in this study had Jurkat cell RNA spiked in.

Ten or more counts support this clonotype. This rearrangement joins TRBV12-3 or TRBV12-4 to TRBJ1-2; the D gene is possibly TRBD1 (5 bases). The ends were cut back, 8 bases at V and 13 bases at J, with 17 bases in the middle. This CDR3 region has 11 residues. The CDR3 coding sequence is TGTGCCAGCGGGTCCGGGACCCCGGCCACCTTC. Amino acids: CASGSGTPATF.

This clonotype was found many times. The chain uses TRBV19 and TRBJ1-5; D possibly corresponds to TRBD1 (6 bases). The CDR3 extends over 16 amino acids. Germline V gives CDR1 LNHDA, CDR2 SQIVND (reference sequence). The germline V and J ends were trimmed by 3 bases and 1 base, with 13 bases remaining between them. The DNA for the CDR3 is TGTGCCAGTAGTATGGGGACAAGGGCCAGCAATCAGCCCCAGCATTTT. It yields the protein CASSMGTRASNQPQHF.

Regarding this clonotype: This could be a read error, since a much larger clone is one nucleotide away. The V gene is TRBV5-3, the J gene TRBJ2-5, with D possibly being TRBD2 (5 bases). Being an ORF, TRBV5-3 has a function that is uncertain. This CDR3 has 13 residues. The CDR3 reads CASSLGDEETQYF. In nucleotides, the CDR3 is TGTGCCAGCAGCTTGGGAGATGAGGAGACCCAGTACTTC.

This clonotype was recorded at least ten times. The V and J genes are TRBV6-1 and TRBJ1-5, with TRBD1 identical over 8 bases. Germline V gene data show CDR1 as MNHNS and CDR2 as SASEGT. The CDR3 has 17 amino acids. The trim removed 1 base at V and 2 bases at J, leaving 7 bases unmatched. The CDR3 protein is CASSEEQGVIGNQPQHF. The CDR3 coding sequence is TGTGCCAGCAGTGAAGAACAGGGGGTGATTGGCAATCAGCCCCAGCATTTT.

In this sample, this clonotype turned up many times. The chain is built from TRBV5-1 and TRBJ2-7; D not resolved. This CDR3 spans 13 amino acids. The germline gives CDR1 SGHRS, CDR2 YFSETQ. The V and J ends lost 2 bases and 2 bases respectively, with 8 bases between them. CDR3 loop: CASSFGMPYEQYF. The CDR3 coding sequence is TGCGCCAGCAGCTTTGGGATGCCCTACGAGCAGTACTTC.